The next 6 T cell receptor beta chains were all read from a single sample in a study of blood T cells in healthy people across ages. Combining a sample-barcoded 5' primer with a J-beta primer mix, a second PCR ran for 7 to 11 cycles. TCRdb redid the calling of the 5' RACE reads with MiXCR, one entry per CDR3 protein. The profile shows almost 1 million distinct CDR3 sequences, around 54% of them singletons. Specimen: blood. These receptors were collected from a woman aged 55-70 years in good health.

This clonotype was found a few times. The chain uses TRBV27 and TRBJ1-2; no definite D call. This CDR3 spans 14 amino acids. Trimming removed 3 bases from V and 4 bases from J, with 12 bases in between. The germline gives CDR1 MNHEY, CDR2 SMNVEV (reference sequence). CDR3 sequence: CASSFRRQTYGYTF. The CDR3 nucleotides are TGTGCCAGCAGTTTTAGGAGGCAGACCTATGGCTACACCTTC.

The chain recombines TRBV5-1 with TRBJ1-4; the match to TRBD1 covers 9 bases. The germline CDR1 and CDR2 sequences are SGHRS and YFSETQ. There are 15 residues in the CDR3. The V gene end was trimmed by 4 bases and the J gene end by 7 bases; junction bases not matched to a gene: 8. CDR3 bases: TGCGCCAGCAGCACCAGGACAGGGGTCAGTGAAAAACTGTTTTTT. It codes for CASSTRTGVSEKLFF.

The chain employs TRBV3-1 and TRBJ2-3; TRBD2 aligns across 12 bases. The CDR3 covers 15 residues. V was clipped by 1 base and J by 5 bases; unmatched bases: 1. Germline V gene data show CDR1 as LGHDT and CDR2 as YNNKEL (reference sequence). Here the CDR3 DNA reads TGTGCCAGCAGCCAAGGGGGACTAGCGGGAGATACGCAGTATTTT. It codes for CASSQGGLAGDTQYF.

A few counts support this clonotype. The chain recombines TRBV12-3 or TRBV12-4 with TRBJ2-1, with TRBD2 matching over 8 bases. V lost 5 bases, J lost 0 bases, and 3 bases stayed unmatched. CDR3 size: 15 residues. CDR3 residues: CASSQSGSSYNEQFF. CDR3 coding DNA: TGTGCCAGCAGTCAGAGCGGGAGCTCCTACAATGAGCAGTTCTTC.

J is TRBJ2-7 and V is TRBV3-1, with TRBD1 as a possible D gene (5 bases). The CDR3 has 15 amino acids. Germline CDR1 is LGHDT and CDR2 is YNNKEL (reference sequence). Between the trimmed V and J ends, which lost 4 bases and 0 bases, there was a span of 13 bases. The CDR3 is CASSPGPVSSYEQYF. The DNA for the CDR3 is TGTGCCAGCAGCCCAGGGCCGGTGAGCTCCTACGAGCAGTACTTC.

The gene calls are TRBV3-1 and TRBJ2-6; D may be TRBD1 (5 bases). The V gene lost 3 bases and the J gene lost 2 bases, with 8 bases spanning the gap. In germline, CDR1 is LGHDT, CDR2 YNNKEL (reference sequence). CDR3 length: 15 residues. The CDR3 DNA is TGTGCCAGCAGCCAGACAGCAGCTGGGGCCAACGTCCTGACTTTC. Protein: CASSQTAAGANVLTF.